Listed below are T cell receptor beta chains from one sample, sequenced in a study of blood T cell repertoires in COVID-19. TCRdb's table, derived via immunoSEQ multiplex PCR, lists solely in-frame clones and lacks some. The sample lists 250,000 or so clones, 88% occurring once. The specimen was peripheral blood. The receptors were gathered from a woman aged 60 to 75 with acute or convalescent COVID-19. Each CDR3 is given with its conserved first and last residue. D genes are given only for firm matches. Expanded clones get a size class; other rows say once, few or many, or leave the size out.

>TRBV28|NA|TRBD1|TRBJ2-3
CASSRGDRGTDTQYF
TGTGCCAGCAGTCGCGGGGACAGGGGCACAGATACGCAGTATTTT
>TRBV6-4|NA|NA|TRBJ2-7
CASIHRGGSRYEQYF
TGTGCCAGCATCCATAGGGGGGGCAGTCGCTACGAGCAGTACTTC
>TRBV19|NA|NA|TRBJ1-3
CASSPWRDSGNTIYF
TGTGCCAGTAGTCCCTGGCGGGACTCTGGAAACACCATATATTTT
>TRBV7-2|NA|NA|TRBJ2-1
CASSLGGYPYNEQFF
TGTGCCAGCAGCTTAGGAGGGTATCCCTACAATGAGCAGTTCTTC
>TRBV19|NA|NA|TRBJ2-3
CASSIGRNTDTQYF
TGTGCCAGTAGTATAGGCAGGAACACAGATACGCAGTATTTT
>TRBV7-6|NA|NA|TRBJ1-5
CASSLNPGPNQPQHF
TGTGCCAGCAGCCTAAACCCTGGGCCCAATCAGCCCCAGCATTTT
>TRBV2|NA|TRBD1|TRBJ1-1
CASSVNPGQGFTEAFF
TGTGCCAGCAGCGTCAACCCGGGACAGGGATTCACTGAAGCTTTCTTT
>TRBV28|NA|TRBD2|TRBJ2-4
CASSPGLAGVRHIQYF
TGTGCCAGCAGCCCGGGACTAGCGGGAGTGAGACACATTCAGTACTTC
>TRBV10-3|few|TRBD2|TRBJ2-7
CAIRPDSGRAYEQYF
TGTGCCATCAGGCCGGACAGCGGGAGGGCCTACGAGCAGTACTTC
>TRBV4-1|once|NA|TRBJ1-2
CASGSPTNYGYTF
TGCGCCAGCGGCTCTCCGACTAACTATGGCTACACCTTC
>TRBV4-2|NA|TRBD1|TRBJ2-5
CASSQDGKGARQETQYF
TGTGCCAGCAGCCAAGATGGGAAGGGGGCGAGGCAAGAGACCCAGTACTTC
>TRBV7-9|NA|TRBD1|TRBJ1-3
CASSFGQGAGNTIYF
TGTGCCAGCAGCTTTGGACAGGGGGCTGGAAACACCATATATTTT
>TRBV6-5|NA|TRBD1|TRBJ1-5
CASSRDRGPSQPQHF
TGTGCCAGCAGCAGGGACAGGGGGCCTAGCCAGCCCCAGCATTTT
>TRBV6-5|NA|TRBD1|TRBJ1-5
CASSRDRVNQPQHF
TGTGCCAGCAGTCGGGACAGGGTCAATCAGCCCCAGCATTTT
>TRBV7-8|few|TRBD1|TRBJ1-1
CASSLVRTGGTEAFF
TGTGCCAGCAGCTTAGTCCGGACAGGGGGCACTGAAGCTTTCTTT
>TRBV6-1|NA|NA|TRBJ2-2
CASSELRGGGLFF
TGTGCCAGCAGTGAACTTAGGGGAGGTGGGCTGTTTTTT
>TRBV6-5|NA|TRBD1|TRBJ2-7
CASRARQGAYEQYF
TGTGCCAGCAGGGCGAGACAGGGAGCCTACGAGCAGTACTTC
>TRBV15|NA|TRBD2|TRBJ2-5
CATSRGTSGSIETQYF
TGTGCCACCAGCAGAGGCACTAGCGGGAGCATAGAGACCCAGTACTTC
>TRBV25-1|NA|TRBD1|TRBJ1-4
CASTNRGTASEKLFF
TGTGCCAGCACCAATCGAGGGACAGCGAGTGAAAAACTGTTTTTT
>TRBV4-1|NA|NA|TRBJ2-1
CASSQDWGQSYNEQFF
TGCGCCAGCAGCCAAGATTGGGGACAAAGCTACAATGAGCAGTTCTTC
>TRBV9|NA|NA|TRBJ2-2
CASSVARTGELFF
TGTGCCAGCAGCGTAGCGCGAACCGGGGAGCTGTTTTTT
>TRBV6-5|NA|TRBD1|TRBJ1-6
CASNTGTGYSPLHF
TGTGCCAGCAACACCGGGACAGGGTATTCACCCCTCCACTTT
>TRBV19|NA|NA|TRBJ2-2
CASSIIAPGNTGELFF
TGTGCCAGTAGTATAATAGCACCGGGGAACACCGGGGAGCTGTTTTTT
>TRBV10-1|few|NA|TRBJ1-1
CASRLTPGTEAFF
TGCGCCAGCAGACTCACACCGGGAACTGAAGCTTTCTTT
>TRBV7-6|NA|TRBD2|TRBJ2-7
CASSPTSGGRGEQYF
TGTGCCAGCAGCCCGACTAGCGGAGGAAGGGGTGAGCAGTACTTC
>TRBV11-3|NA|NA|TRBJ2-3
CASSQRAGLTDTQYF
TGTGCCAGCAGCCAACGGGCGGGGCTCACAGATACGCAGTATTTT
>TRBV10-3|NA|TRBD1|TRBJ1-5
CAIRSDRGSQPQHF
TGTGCCATCAGGTCGGACAGGGGAAGTCAGCCCCAGCATTTT
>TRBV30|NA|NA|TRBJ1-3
CAWSVWASGNTIYF
TGTGCCTGGAGTGTTTGGGCGTCTGGAAACACCATATATTTT
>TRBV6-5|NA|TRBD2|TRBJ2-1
CASSYLGGSGFNEQFF
TGTGCCAGCAGTTACCTGGGGGGGAGTGGGTTCAATGAGCAGTTCTTC
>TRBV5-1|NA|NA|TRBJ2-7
CASSLNNEQYF
TGCGCCAGCAGCTTAAACAACGAGCAGTACTTC
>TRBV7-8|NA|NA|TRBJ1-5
CASSHDRTGQPQHF
TGTGCCAGCAGCCACGACAGGACGGGGCAGCCCCAGCATTTT
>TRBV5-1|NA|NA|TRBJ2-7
CASRGSLGYNEQYF
TGCGCCAGCCGCGGGTCTTTGGGGTATAACGAGCAGTACTTC
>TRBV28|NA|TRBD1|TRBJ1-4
CASGTAPNEKLFF
TGTGCCAGCGGGACAGCTCCTAATGAAAAACTGTTTTTT
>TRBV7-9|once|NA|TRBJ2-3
CASSNTGRPTDTQYF
TGTGCCAGCAGCAACACAGGGCGTCCCACAGATACGCAGTATTTT
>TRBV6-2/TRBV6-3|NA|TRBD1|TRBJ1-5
CASSSGQNNQPQHF
TGTGCCAGCAGTTCGGGACAGAACAATCAGCCCCAGCATTTT
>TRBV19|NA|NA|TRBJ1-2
CASTPQAGGGGGYTF
TGTGCCTCCACGCCTCAGGCGGGGGGCGGGGGTGGCTACACCTTC
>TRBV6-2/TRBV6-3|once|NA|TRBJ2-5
CASSYVRGRGETQYF
TGTGCCAGCAGTTACGTAAGGGGCAGGGGCGAGACCCAGTACTTC
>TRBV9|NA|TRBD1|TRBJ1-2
CASSVGQGSGYTF
TGTGCCAGCAGCGTAGGACAGGGGAGTGGCTACACCTTC
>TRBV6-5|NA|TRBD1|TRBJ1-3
CASGGTGTGNTIYF
TGTGCCAGCGGGGGGACAGGGACTGGAAACACCATATATTTT
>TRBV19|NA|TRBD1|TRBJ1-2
CASSIEGGVPYGYTF
TGTGCCAGTAGTATTGAAGGGGGCGTCCCCTATGGCTACACCTTC
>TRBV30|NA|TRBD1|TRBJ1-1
CAWSPDRGSEAFF
TGTGCCTGGAGTCCGGACAGGGGGTCTGAAGCTTTCTTT